This T cell receptor beta chain was documented in a study of regulatory T cells in long-lasting Graves disease. Study findings and constraints: TCR diversity was lower in persistent than newly diagnosed Graves' disease.

Remarks on this clonotype: Its antigen is undetermined.

This CDR3 spans 17 amino acids. Looked up from germline, CDR1 is LNHDA and CDR2 is SQIVND (reference sequence). After removal of 4 bases from V and 6 bases from J, the junction contained 9 bases not matched to a gene. TCR beta libraries were built with iRepertoire HTBI primers and Arm-PCR of CDR3 regions. In the original processing: More than 55 TRBV and roughly 15 TRBJ segments were identified across samples. From the multiplex PCR reads, TCRdb called clonotypes with MiXCR, one entry per CDR3 protein. The V and J calls reflect TCRdb's pipeline rather than the authors' work. This table has a few hundred thousand distinct CDR3 sequences, roughly 20% appearing once. The time point: persistent/refractory GD, antithyroid drugs over 5 years with positive TRAb. There was RNA extracted from PBMCs, and the TCR library was made from it.

This sample comprised peripheral blood mononuclear cells (PBMCs), obtained when the disease was refractory, from a patient treated with antithyroid drugs. This TCR derives from a woman between 35 and 50 years old with Graves disease. The V and J genes are TRBV19 and TRBJ2-1; 13 bases fit TRBD2. The CDR3 coding sequence is TGTGCCAGTAGTAGATTCGGGACTAGCGGGACCGGCAATGAGCAGTTCTTC. Its translation: CASSRFGTSGTGNEQFF.